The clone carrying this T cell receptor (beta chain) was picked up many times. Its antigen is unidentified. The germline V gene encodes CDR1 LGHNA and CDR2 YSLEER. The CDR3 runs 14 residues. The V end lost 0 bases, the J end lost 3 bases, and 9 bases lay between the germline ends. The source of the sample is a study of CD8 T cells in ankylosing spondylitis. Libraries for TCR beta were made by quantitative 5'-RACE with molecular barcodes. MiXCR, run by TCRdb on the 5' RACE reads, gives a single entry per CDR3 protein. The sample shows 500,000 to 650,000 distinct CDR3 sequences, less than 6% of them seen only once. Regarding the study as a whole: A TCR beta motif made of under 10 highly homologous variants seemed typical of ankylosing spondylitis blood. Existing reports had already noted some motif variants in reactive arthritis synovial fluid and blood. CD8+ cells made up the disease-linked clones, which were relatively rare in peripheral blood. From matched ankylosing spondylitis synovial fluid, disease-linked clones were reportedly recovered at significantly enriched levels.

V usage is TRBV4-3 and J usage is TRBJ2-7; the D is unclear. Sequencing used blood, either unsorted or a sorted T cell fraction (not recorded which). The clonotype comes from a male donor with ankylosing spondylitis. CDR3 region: CASSQDSRHYEQYF. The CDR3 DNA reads TGCGCCAGCAGCCAAGATTCGCGACACTACGAGCAGTACTTC.